The next 15 T cell receptor beta chains were all read from a single sample in a study of Ad26.COV2.S vaccination and SARS-CoV-2 variants. Measured with immunoSEQ multiplex PCR; TCRdb has only the in-frame clones, and not every one. The sample holds about 680,000 clones, 89% seen once. Treatment specified: roughly 20 received Ad26.COV2.S at low or high dose, single or two shots; five or six received placebo; per-sample allocation not given. Samples were taken on day 63 after the first vaccine or placebo injection. The sample in question was peripheral blood, obtained in a trial of Ad26.COV2.S vaccine versus placebo. Receptors were obtained from a person aged 18-60 years who received the Ad26.COV2.S COVID-19 vaccine or a placebo.

A single count supports this clone. V usage is TRBV29-1 and J usage is TRBJ2-1, with D maybe TRBD1 (6 bases). The CDR3 covers 20 residues. Germline CDR1 reads SQVTM; CDR2 reads ANQGSEA. V lost 3 bases, J lost 6 bases, and 33 bases lay in between. For the CDR3, the DNA is TGCAGCGTTGACGGACCACAGATACAGGGTAGTCCGAGGTTTACCAATGAGCAGTTCTTC. Residues: CSVDGPQIQGSPRFTNEQFF.

This rearrangement joins TRBV5-4 to TRBJ1-2; D is unclear. The CDR3 contains 14 residues. The germline V and J ends were trimmed by 4 bases and 7 bases, with 17 bases remaining between them. Germline CDR1 is SGHNT and CDR2 is YYREEE (reference sequence). CDR3 DNA sequence: TGTGCCAGCAGCCCACCCCGGGATATGAGTGGCTACACCTTC. This codes for CASSPPRDMSGYTF.

The chain combines TRBV27 with TRBJ1-1; D gene ambiguous. Germline values: CDR1 MNHEY, CDR2 SMNVEV (reference sequence). The length of the CDR3 is 12 residues. Trimming removed 9 bases from V and 6 bases from J, with 14 bases in between. CDR3 residues: CASRKAMAEAFF. DNA for the CDR3: TGTGCCAGTCGGAAGGCGATGGCTGAAGCTTTCTTT.

The count of this clone is one. Other DNA sequences from this sample encode an identical CDR3 as well. The genes are TRBV7-2 and TRBJ1-1; D unresolved. CDR1 and CDR2 (germline): SGHTA, FQGNSA. The V end lost 3 bases, the J end lost 0 bases, and 8 bases lay between the germline ends. This CDR3 comprises 14 residues. CDR3 sequence: CASSFGSMNTEAFF. The CDR3 DNA reads as TGTGCCAGCAGCTTTGGGAGCATGAACACTGAAGCTTTCTTT. Looking up the rest from reference TRBV7-2 and TRBJ1-1 gives the full variable domain: GAGVSQSPSNKVTEKGKDVELRCDPISGHTALYWYRQSLGQGLEFLIYFQGNSAPDKSGLPSDRFSAERTGGSVSTLTIQRTQQEDSAVYLCASSFGSMNTEAFFGQGTRLTVV.

This clone was recorded once. Other DNA sequences in the sample encode the same CDR3. The chain recombines TRBV6-5 with TRBJ2-7; TRBD1 matches 7 bases. The CDR3 is 12 amino acids. V shed 6 bases and J 6 bases; nucleotides not matched to a gene: 5. CDR1 and CDR2 (germline): MNHEY, SVGAGI. As DNA, the CDR3 is TGTGCCAGCAGGGCCACAGGGGTCGAGCAGTACTTC. Translated, it gives CASRATGVEQYF.

This clone was seen a handful of times. The genes are TRBV19 and TRBJ1-5, with no clear D. Germline CDR1 LNHDA, CDR2 SQIVND (reference sequence). The CDR3 is made up of 13 amino acids. V lost 1 base and J lost 6, with 7 bases in between. The CDR3 loop reads CASSIGWSQPQHF. For the CDR3, the DNA is TGTGCCAGTAGTATAGGGTGGTCTCAGCCCCAGCATTTT.

V and J are TRBV3-1 (or the pseudogene TRBV3-2) and TRBJ2-7; TRBD2 agrees at 8 bases. The CDR3 has 15 residues. The germline CDR1 and CDR2 sequences are LGHDT and YNNKEL (reference sequence). Trimming removed 1 base from V and 6 bases from J; junction bases left unmatched: 8. CDR3 bases: TGTGCCAGCAGCCAAGGTCCGGGAGGGTTTCTCGAGCAGTACTTC. It codes for CASSQGPGGFLEQYF.

This chain joins TRBV6-5 and TRBJ2-1; D gene uncertain. This CDR3 has 12 amino acids. CDR1 is MNHEY, CDR2 SVGAGI, per germline. The germline V and J ends were trimmed by 8 bases and 2 bases, with 7 bases remaining between them. The chain's CDR3 is CASFHTYNEQFF. The DNA for the CDR3 is TGTGCCAGCTTTCATACCTACAATGAGCAGTTCTTC.

The genes are TRBV7-9 and TRBJ2-5, with TRBD2 matching over 7 bases. The ends lost 3 bases at V and 5 bases at J; junction bases unmatched: 6. The CDR3 totals 14 residues. CDR1 SEHNR and CDR2 FQNEAQ come from the germline V gene (reference sequence). The CDR3 reads CASSFRREGETQYF. The CDR3 bases are TGTGCCAGCAGCTTCAGGAGGGAGGGGGAGACCCAGTACTTC.

The V gene is TRBV19, the J gene TRBJ2-6, with D unresolved. The CDR3 is 15 residues long. V lost 7 bases and J 1 base, leaving 11 bases between the germline ends. Germline V gives CDR1 LNHDA, CDR2 SQIVND (reference sequence). The CDR3 here is CASNHWGSGANVLTF. CDR3 DNA sequence: TGTGCCAGTAACCATTGGGGATCTGGGGCCAACGTCCTGACTTTC. Using reference TRBV19 and TRBJ2-6 for the parts outside the CDR3, the full variable domain is DGGITQSPKYLFRKEGQNVTLSCEQNLNHDAMYWYRQDPGQGLRLIYYSQIVNDFQKGDIAEGYSVSREKKESFPLTVTSAQKNPTAFYLCASNHWGSGANVLTFGAGSRLTVL.

The V call is TRBV30, the J call TRBJ2-4; D might be TRBD2 (5 bases). Germline CDR1 reads GTSNPN; CDR2 reads SVGIG (reference sequence). V shed 0 bases and J shed 0 bases, with 9 bases lying between them. The CDR3 contains 15 residues. This chain's CDR3 is CAWSVAGLAKNIQYF. In DNA form, the CDR3 reads TGTGCCTGGAGTGTGGCAGGACTAGCCAAAAACATTCAGTACTTC.

The count of this clone is one. The chain is built from TRBV11-2 and TRBJ2-7, with 9 bases matching TRBD1. CDR1 SGHAT and CDR2 FQNNGV come from the germline V gene. This CDR3 has 13 amino acids. With 1 base clipped from V and 5 bases from J, the junction kept 0 bases outside the gene matches. The CDR3 reads CASSLGTGDEQYF. In nucleotides, the CDR3 is TGTGCCAGCAGCTTAGGGACAGGGGACGAGCAGTACTTC.

For the CDR3, the DNA is TGTGCCAGCAGCCAAGATGCCCCCCACGATGGCTACACCTTC. Protein product: CASSQDAPHDGYTF. The V and J genes are TRBV3-1 (or the pseudogene TRBV3-2) and TRBJ1-2; no reliable D call. The CDR3 is 14 residues long. Germline assignment: CDR1 LGHDT and CDR2 YNNKEL (reference sequence). Trimming removed 0 bases from V and 6 bases from J, with 11 bases in between.

The genes are TRBV5-1 and TRBJ1-1; the D gene is possibly TRBD1 (5 bases). CDR1 is SGHRS, CDR2 YFSETQ, per germline. This CDR3 comprises 15 residues. V was shortened by 1 base and J by 4 bases, with 14 bases between the two germline ends. Written as DNA, the CDR3 is TGCGCCAGCAGCTTGTTAGGGGAGTTGGGCACTGAAGCTTTCTTT. Encoded protein: CASSLLGELGTEAFF.

V and J are TRBV5-1 and TRBJ2-5; no firm D call. The germline V gene has CDR1 SGHRS and CDR2 YFSETQ. This CDR3 has 14 amino acids. V gave up 0 bases and J gave up 1 base, with 7 bases separating them. The CDR3 nucleotides are TGCGCCAGCAGCTTGGCGCTAGTCCAAGAGACCCAGTACTTC. Protein sequence: CASSLALVQETQYF.